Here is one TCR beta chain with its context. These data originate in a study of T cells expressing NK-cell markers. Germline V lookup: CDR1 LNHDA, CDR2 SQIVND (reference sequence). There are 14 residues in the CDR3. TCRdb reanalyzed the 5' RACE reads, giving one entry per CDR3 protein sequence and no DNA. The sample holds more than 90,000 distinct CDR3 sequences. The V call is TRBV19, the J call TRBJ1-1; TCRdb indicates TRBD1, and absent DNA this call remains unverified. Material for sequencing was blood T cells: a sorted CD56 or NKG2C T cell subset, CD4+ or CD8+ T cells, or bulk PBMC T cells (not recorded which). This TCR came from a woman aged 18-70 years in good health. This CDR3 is CASISRLRDTEAFF.